Detailed here is one TCR beta chain. Antigen specificity is unknown. The sample is drawn from a study of identical twins. Study-wide findings and caveats: Models, which agreed with sharing between unrelated individuals, nonetheless underestimated the out-of-frame TCR alpha sharing seen in monozygotic twins.

After template switching added a universal primer site, the resulting cDNA carried unique molecular identifiers. Via MiXCR, TCRdb re-called the 5' RACE reads, giving one row per CDR3 protein. The table includes about 530,000 distinct CDR3 sequences, over 12% detected once. This CDR3 contains 18 residues. These data also featured in a second study, about yellow fever vaccine responses in identical twins. From that second work: In identical twins, vaccine T cell responses appeared partly shared and partly individual.

The specimen was CD4+ T cells sorted from blood. The chain uses TRBV12-3 or TRBV12-4 and TRBJ2-1, with 14 bases matching TRBD2. The clonotype was recovered from a woman under 30 in good health. As DNA, the CDR3 is TGTACCTGCAGTTTAGGACTAGCGGGGGGTAGTATGTACAATGAGCAGTTCTTC. Its translation is CTCSLGLAGGSMYNEQFF.